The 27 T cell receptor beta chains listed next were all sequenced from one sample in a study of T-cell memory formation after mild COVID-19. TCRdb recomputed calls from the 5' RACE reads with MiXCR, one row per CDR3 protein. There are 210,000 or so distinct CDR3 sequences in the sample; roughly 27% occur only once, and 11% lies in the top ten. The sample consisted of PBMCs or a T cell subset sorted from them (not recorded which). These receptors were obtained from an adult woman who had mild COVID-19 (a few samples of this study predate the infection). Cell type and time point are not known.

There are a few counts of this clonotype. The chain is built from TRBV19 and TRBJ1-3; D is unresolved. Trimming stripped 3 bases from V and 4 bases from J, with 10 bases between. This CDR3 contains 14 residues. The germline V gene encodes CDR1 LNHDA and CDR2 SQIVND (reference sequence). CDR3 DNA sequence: TGTGCCAGTAGTATCGGCGGAGCGGGAAACACCATATATTTT. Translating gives CASSIGGAGNTIYF.

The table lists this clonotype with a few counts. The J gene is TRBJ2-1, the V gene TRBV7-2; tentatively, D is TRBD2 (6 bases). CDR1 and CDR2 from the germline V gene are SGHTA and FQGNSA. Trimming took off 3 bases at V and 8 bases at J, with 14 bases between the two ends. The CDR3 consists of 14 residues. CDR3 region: CASSFRRAGDEQFF. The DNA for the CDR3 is TGTGCCAGCAGCTTCCGGAGGGCCGGAGATGAGCAGTTCTTC.

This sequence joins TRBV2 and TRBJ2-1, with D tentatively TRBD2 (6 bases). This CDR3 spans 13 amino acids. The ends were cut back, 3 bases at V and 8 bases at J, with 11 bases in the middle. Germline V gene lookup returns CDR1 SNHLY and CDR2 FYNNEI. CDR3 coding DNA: TGTGCCAGCAGTGACGGTGGGGAGGATGAGCAGTTCTTC. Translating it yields CASSDGGEDEQFF.

The CDR3 spells CATSDLGSGREYNEQFF. CDR3 in DNA: TGTGCCACCAGTGATTTGGGGAGCGGGAGGGAGTACAATGAGCAGTTCTTC. The chain has TRBV24-1 and TRBJ2-1, with 10 bases lining up with TRBD2. V lost 0 bases and J lost 4; bases outside the gene matches: 5. Germline CDR1 KGHDR, CDR2 SFDVKD. The CDR3 consists of 17 residues.

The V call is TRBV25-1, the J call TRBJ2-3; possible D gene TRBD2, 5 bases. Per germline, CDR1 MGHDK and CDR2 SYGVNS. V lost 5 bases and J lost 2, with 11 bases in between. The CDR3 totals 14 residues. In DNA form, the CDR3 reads TGTGCCAGCAGTATAAGCGGCCACACAGATACGCAGTATTTT. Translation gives CASSISGHTDTQYF.

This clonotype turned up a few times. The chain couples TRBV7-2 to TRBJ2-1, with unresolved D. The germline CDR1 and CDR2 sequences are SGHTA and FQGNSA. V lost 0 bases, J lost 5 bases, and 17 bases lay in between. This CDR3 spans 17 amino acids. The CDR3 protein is CASSLALTGVGDNEQFF. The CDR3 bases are TGTGCCAGCAGCTTAGCGCTAACCGGTGTTGGGGACAATGAGCAGTTCTTC.

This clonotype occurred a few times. The CDR3 protein is CASREVGNYGYTF. The CDR3 DNA is TGCGCCAGCAGGGAGGTGGGGAACTATGGCTACACCTTC. The chain has TRBV5-1 and TRBJ1-2; D is uncertain. CDR1 and CDR2 (germline): SGHRS, YFSETQ. CDR3 length: 13 residues. The V end lost 5 bases, the J end lost 2 bases, and 10 bases lay between the germline ends.

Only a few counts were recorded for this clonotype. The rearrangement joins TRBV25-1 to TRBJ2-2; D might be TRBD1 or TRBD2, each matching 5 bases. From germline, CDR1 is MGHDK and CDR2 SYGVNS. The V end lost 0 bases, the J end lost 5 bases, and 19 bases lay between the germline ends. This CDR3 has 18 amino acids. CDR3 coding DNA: TGTGCCAGCAGTGAATACGCTCCCGGGACCAGAGGGACCGGGGAGCTGTTTTTT. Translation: CASSEYAPGTRGTGELFF.

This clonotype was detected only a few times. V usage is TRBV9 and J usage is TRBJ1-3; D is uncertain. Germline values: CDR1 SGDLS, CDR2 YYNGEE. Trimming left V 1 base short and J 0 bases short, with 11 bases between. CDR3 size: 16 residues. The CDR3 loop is CASSVNTGFSGNTIYF. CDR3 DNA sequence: TGTGCCAGCAGCGTAAATACGGGTTTCTCTGGAAACACCATATATTTT.

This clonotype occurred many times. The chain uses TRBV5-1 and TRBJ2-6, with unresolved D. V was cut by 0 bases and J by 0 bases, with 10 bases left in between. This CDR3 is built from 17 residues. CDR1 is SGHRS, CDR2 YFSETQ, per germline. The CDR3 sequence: CASSLVAVNSGANVLTF. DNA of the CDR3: TGCGCCAGCAGCTTGGTGGCAGTTAACTCTGGGGCCAACGTCCTGACTTTC. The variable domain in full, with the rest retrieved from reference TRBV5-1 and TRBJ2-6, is KAGVTQTPRYLIKTRGQQVTLSCSPISGHRSVSWYQQTPGQGLQFLFEYFSETQRNKGNFPGRFSGRQFSNSRSEMNVSTLELGDSALYLCASSLVAVNSGANVLTFGAGSRLTVL.

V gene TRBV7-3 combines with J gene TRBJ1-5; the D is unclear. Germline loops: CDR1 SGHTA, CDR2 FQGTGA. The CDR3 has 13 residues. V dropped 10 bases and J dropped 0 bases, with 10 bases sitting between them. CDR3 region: CATQTYSNQPQHF. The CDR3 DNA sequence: TGTGCCACCCAGACCTATAGCAATCAGCCCCAGCATTTT.

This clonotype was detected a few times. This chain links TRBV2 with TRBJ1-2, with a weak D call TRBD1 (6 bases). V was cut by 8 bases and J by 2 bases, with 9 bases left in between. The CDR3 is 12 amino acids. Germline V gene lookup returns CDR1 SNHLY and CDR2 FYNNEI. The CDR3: CASRQANYGYTF. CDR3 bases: TGTGCCAGCCGACAGGCGAACTATGGCTACACCTTC.

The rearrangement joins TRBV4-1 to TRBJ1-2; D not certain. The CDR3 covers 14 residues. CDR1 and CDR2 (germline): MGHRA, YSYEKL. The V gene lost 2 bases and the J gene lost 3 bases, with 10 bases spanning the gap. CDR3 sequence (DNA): TGCGCCAGCAGCCAACCCCTCCGAGACTATGGCTACACCTTC. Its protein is CASSQPLRDYGYTF.

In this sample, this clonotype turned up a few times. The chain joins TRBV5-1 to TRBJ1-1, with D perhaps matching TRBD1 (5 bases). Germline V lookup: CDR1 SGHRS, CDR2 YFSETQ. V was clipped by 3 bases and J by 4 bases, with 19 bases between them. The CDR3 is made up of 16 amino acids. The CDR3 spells CASSCKDGEGCTEAFF. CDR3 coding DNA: TGCGCCAGCAGCTGTAAGGACGGTGAGGGGTGCACTGAAGCTTTCTTT.

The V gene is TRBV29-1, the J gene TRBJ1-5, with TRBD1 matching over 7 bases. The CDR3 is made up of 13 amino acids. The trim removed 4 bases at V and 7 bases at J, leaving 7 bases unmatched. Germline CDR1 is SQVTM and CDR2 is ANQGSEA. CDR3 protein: CSVGQGGGQPQHF. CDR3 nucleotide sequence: TGCAGCGTTGGTCAAGGGGGCGGACAGCCCCAGCATTTT.

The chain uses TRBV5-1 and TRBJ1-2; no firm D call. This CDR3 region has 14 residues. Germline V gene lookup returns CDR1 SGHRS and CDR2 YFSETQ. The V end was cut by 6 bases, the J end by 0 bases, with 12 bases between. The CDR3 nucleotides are TGCGCCAGCACCTCAAATTCGGCTAACTATGGCTACACCTTC. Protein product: CASTSNSANYGYTF.

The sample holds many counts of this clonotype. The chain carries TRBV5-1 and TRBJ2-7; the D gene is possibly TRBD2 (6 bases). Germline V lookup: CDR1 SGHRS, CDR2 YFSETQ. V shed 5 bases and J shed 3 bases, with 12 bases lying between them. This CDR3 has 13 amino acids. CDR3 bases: TGCGCCAGCAGTCCAGCCGGGGGCTACGAGCAGTACTTC. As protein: CASSPAGGYEQYF.

CDR3 in DNA: TGTGCCAGCACCCGAACGGGGACAGGGGGTGAAGCTTTCTTT. Protein: CASTRTGTGGEAFF. J is TRBJ1-1 and V is TRBV2; the match to TRBD1 covers 11 bases. The CDR3 sequence is 14 residues long. Germline CDR1 SNHLY, CDR2 FYNNEI. The ends lost 7 bases at V and 7 bases at J; junction bases unmatched: 8.

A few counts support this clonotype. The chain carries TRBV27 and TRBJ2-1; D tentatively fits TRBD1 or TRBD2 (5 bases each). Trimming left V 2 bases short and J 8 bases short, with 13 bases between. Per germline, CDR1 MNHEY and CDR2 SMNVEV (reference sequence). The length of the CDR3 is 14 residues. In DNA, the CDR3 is TGTGCCAGCAGTTTAAATCAGGGAGAGGATGAGCAGTTCTTC. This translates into CASSLNQGEDEQFF.

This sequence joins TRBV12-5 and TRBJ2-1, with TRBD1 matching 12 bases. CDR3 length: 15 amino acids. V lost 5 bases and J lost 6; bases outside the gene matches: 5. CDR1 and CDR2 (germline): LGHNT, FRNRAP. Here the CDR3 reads CASGHGTGGRNEQFF. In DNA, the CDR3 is TGTGCTAGTGGTCACGGGACAGGGGGCCGCAATGAGCAGTTCTTC.

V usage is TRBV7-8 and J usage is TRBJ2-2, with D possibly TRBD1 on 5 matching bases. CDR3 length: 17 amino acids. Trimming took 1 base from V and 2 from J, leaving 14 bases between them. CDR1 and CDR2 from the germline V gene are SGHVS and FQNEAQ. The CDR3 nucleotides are TGTGCCAGCAGCTTAGGGGTGCAGGGAACTAACACCGGGGAGCTGTTTTTT. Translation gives CASSLGVQGTNTGELFF.

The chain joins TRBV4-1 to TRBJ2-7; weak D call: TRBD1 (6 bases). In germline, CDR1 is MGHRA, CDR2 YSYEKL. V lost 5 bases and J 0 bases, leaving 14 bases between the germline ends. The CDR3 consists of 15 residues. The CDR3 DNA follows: TGCGCCAGCAGCGAGGGGGAAGGTTACTCCTACGAGCAGTACTTC. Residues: CASSEGEGYSYEQYF.

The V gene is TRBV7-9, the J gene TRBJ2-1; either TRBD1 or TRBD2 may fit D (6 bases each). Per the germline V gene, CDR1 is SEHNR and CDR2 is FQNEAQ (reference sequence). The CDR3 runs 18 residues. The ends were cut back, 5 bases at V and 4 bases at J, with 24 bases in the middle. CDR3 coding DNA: TGTGCCAGCAGCGGCCTTGGGGGGCCTAACCTTCATTACAATGAGCAGTTCTTC. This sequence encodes CASSGLGGPNLHYNEQFF.

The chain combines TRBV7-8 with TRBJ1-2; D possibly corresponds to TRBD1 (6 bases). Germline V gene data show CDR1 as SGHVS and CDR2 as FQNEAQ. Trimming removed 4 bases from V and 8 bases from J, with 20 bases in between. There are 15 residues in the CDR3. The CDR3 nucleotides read TGTGCCAGCAGCTCGACCACGGGGGGGGGCAGAGGCTACACCTTC. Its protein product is CASSSTTGGGRGYTF.

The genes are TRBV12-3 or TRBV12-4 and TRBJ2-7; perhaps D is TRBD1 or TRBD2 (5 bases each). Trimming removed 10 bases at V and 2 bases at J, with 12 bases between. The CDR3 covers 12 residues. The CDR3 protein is CATRGGPYEQYF. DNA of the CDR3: TGTGCCACCCGGGGCGGCCCCTACGAGCAGTACTTC.

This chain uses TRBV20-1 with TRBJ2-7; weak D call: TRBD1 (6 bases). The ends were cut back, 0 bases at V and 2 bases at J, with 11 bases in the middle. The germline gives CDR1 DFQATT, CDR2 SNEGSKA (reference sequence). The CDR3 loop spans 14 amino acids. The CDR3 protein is CSAREGQHTYEQYF. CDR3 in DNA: TGCAGTGCTAGAGAGGGACAACACACCTACGAGCAGTACTTC.

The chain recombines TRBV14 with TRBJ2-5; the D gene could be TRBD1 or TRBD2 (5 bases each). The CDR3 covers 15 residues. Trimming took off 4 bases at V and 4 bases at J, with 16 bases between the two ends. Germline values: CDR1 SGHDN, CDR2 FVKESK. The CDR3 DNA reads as TGTGCCAGCAGCCCAGCCCCGGGGCAGGGAGAGACCCAGTACTTC. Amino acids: CASSPAPGQGETQYF.